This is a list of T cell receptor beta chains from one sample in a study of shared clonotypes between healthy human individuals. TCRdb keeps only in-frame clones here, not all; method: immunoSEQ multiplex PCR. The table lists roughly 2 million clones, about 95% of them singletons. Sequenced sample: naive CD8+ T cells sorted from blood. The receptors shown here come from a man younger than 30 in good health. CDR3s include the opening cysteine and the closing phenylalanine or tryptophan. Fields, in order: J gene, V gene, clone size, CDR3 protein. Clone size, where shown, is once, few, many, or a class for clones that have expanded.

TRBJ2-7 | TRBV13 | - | CASSLSSSYEQYF
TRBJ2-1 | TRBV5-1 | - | CASSYADNEQFF
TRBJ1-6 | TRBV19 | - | CASSSPGELIPLHF
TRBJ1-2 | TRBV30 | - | CAWSTGTYGYTF
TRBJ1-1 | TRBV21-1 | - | CASSLTGQGLGAFF
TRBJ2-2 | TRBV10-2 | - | CASSESSKSGRSTGELFF
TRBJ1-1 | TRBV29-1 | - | CSVEDRAEAFF
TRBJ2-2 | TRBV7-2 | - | CASSFGGLTGELFF
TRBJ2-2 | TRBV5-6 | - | CASSLGTSGGWNTGELFF
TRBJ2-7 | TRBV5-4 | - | CASSSGTGAYEQYF
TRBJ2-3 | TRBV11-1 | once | CASSPGTYTDTQYF
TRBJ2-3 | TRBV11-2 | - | CASSLGREARDTQYF
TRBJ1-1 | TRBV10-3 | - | CAISGPGDRALNTEAFF
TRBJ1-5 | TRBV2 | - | CASSETAERDRQPQHF
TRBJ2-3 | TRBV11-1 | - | CASSLAEMDTQYF
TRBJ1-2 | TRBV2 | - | CASRRMEGYTF
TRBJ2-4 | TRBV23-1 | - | CASSPPGIVNVQYF
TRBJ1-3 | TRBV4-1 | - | CASSQTPPGGEGNTIYF
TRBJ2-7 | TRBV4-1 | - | CASSQQGLSYEQYF
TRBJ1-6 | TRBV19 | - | CASGTDYNSPLHF
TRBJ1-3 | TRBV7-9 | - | CASSLLGNTIYF
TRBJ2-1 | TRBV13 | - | CASSLGAANEQFF
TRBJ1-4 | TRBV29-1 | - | CSVGGGDWDNEKLFF
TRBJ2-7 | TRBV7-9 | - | CASSLVGAGRSYEQYF
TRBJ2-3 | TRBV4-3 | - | CASSQEFLPGADTQYF
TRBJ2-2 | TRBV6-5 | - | CASSSPTSGNTGELFF
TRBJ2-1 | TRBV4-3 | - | CASSSDTLAGAYNEQFF
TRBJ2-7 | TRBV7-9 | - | CASSPPGSPYEQYF
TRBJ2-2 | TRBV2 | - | CASSEHTFTGELFF
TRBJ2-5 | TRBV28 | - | CASSLRGGSPGETQYF
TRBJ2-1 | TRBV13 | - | CASSLEAGAIYNEQFF
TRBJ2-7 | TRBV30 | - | CAWSDDRGEQYF
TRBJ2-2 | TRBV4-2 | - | CASSSLGGGAKDTGELFF
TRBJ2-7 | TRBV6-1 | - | CASSEDRTGRYEQYF
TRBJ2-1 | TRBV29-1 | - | CSVPDRVRHEQFF
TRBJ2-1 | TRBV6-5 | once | CASLGGDEQFF
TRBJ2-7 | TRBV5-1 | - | CASSWGTSGAREQYF
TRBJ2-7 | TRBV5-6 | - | CASSIQGALEQYF
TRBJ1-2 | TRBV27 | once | CASSSSGGSYGYTF
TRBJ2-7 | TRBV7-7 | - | CASSPGTGGYEQYF
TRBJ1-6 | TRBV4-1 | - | CASSQLIEGDSPLHF
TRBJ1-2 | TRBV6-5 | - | CASSQTQALWHGYTF
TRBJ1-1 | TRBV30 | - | CAWTRQAEAFF
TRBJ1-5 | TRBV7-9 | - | CASSPGSGGNQPQHF
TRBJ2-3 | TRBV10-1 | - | CASSEAGEGDTQYF
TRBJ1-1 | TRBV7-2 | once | CASSSHRDVTLEAFF
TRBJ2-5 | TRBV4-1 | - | CASSGVGETQYF
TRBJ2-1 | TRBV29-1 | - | CSAPFEREIPNEQFF
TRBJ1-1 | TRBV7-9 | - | CASSLAQGEAFF
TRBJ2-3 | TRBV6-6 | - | CASEAPLTDTQYF
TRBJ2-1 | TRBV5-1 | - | CASSPPAGYNEQFF
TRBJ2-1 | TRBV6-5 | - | CASSYSLVGNEQFF